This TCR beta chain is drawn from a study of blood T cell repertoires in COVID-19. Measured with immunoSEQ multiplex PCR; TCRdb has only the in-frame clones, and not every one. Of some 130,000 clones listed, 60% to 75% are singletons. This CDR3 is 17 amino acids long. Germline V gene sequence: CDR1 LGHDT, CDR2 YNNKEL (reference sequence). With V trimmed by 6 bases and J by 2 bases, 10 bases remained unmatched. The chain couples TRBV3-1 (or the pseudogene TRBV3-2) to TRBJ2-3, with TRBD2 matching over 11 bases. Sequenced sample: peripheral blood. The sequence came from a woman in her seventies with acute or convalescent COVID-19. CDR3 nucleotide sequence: TGTGCCAGCAGACCAAGCAAACTAGCGGGGGACACAGATACGCAGTATTTT. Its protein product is CASRPSKLAGDTDTQYF.